The next 8 T cell receptor beta chains were all read from a single sample in a study of Tregs in tolerant kidney transplant recipients. Data came from immunoSEQ multiplex PCR; TCRdb stores just in-frame clones and leaves some out. The sample shows just under 65,000 clones, about 98% of them seen only once. This specimen consisted of Tregs from blood, obtained before the transplant. The source of these receptors is a human donor who received a combined kidney and bone marrow transplant.

V usage is TRBV2 and J usage is TRBJ1-1; D not certain. Germline lookup yields CDR1 SNHLY and CDR2 FYNNEI. The CDR3 spans 13 residues. Trimming took off 7 bases at V and 0 bases at J, with 9 bases between the two ends. In DNA form, the CDR3 reads TGTGCCAGCACAGCCCGGGTGAACACTGAAGCTTTCTTT. Amino acids: CASTARVNTEAFF. Complete variable domain (other parts from reference TRBV2 and TRBJ1-1): EPEVTQTPSHQVTQMGQEVILRCVPISNHLYFYWYRQILGQKVEFLVSFYNNEISEKSEIFDDQFSVERPDGSNFTLKIRSTKLEDSAMYFCASTARVNTEAFFGQGTRLTVV.

The chain uses TRBV30 and TRBJ1-1; TRBD1 is a possible D gene (5 bases). The ends were cut back, 4 bases at V and 4 bases at J, with 13 bases in the middle. The V gene's germline CDR1 is GTSNPN and CDR2 SVGIG (reference sequence). This CDR3 region has 13 residues. The CDR3 DNA follows: TGTGCCTGGATTCTGGGGCAACTCACTGAAGCTTTCTTT. Translation gives CAWILGQLTEAFF. Complete variable domain (other parts from reference TRBV30 and TRBJ1-1): SQTIHQWPATLVQPVGSPLSLECTVEGTSNPNLYWYRQAAGRGLQLLFYSVGIGQISSEVPQNLSASRPQDRQFILSSKKLLLSDSGFYLCAWILGQLTEAFFGQGTRLTVV.

The chain carries TRBV11-3 and TRBJ2-7; 7 bases agree with TRBD1. From germline, CDR1 is SGHNT and CDR2 YENEEA. With 0 bases clipped from V and 0 bases from J, the junction kept 2 bases outside the gene matches. The CDR3 is 15 residues long. The DNA for the CDR3 is TGTGCCAGCAGCTTAGATCGACAGGGCTCCTACGAGCAGTACTTC. Residues: CASSLDRQGSYEQYF.

V gene TRBV25-1 combines with J gene TRBJ2-5; 13 bases are shared with TRBD2. CDR1 is MGHDK, CDR2 SYGVNS, per germline. Trimming cost V 6 bases and J 5 bases; bases outside gene matches: 6. The CDR3 is 15 residues long. DNA for the CDR3: TGTGCCAGCAGGCCAAAGACTAGCGGGAGGGAGACCCAGTACTTC. This gives the protein CASRPKTSGRETQYF.

This clone was counted a single time. CDR3 DNA: TGTGCCAGTACCAGACAGGGAGACTATGGCTACACCTTC. The encoded protein is CASTRQGDYGYTF. The rearrangement links TRBV19 to TRBJ1-2; 7 bases are shared with TRBD1. There are 13 residues in the CDR3. Germline V gives CDR1 LNHDA, CDR2 SQIVND (reference sequence). V lost 7 bases to trimming and J lost 3 bases; unmatched junction nucleotides: 5.

This CDR3 reads CASSMGQGGYEQYF. The CDR3 DNA follows: TGCGCCAGCAGCATGGGACAGGGAGGCTACGAGCAGTACTTC. The chain uses TRBV5-1 and TRBJ2-7, with TRBD1 matching 9 bases. Germline assignment: CDR1 SGHRS and CDR2 YFSETQ. The CDR3 length is 14 residues. Losses at the gene ends were 4 bases for V and 3 bases for J; bases not matched to a gene: 5.

The chain carries TRBV9 and TRBJ2-6, with D possibly matching TRBD2 (5 bases). The germline V and J ends were trimmed by 3 bases and 0 bases, with 16 bases remaining between them. The CDR3 is 18 amino acids. The germline V gene encodes CDR1 SGDLS and CDR2 YYNGEE. The DNA of the CDR3 is TGTGCCAGCAGCGCCGGGGTGGTGAGAGGCTCTGGGGCCAACGTCCTGACTTTC. Translating gives CASSAGVVRGSGANVLTF. The entire variable domain, with the rest obtained from reference TRBV9 and TRBJ2-6, is as follows: DSGVTQTPKHLITATGQRVTLRCSPRSGDLSVYWYQQSLDQGLQFLIQYYNGEERAKGNILERFSAQQFPDLHSELNLSSLELGDSALYFCASSAGVVRGSGANVLTFGAGSRLTVL.

CDR3 sequence reads: CASSRTSSIAYEQYF. DNA for the CDR3: TGTGCCAGCAGCCGGACTAGCTCGATTGCCTACGAGCAGTACTTC. The gene calls are TRBV7-2 and TRBJ2-7; 8 bases are shared with TRBD2. V was clipped by 5 bases and J by 2 bases; unmatched bases: 8. The CDR3 length is 15 residues. The germline V gene has CDR1 SGHTA and CDR2 FQGNSA.